The T cell receptor beta chain described here comes from a study of blood T cell repertoires in COVID-19 (dated by TCRdb to 2020 to 2022). Notes on the research overall: Samples covering the acute and convalescent phases of COVID-19 were provided by collaborators in the United States, Italy and Spain. The material from the prospective study consisted of cDNA or gDNA derived from T cells, B-cell-depleted T cells, or PBMCs. Subjects who had been exposed to COVID-19, were actively infected with it, or had recovered from it provided the deeply sampled blood TCRbeta repertoires that made up the dataset. The repertoires were released in a freely available public database meant as a resource for research on the immune response to SARS-CoV-2. The samples were drawn from two sources: the first 160 participants of the ongoing ImmuneRACE study, and over 950 subjects contributed by 6 global collaborators. Nearly every sample came with metadata listing a de-identified subject ID, COVID-19 status, age in years and sex. Where available, HLA class I and class II types were obtained from metadata supplied by the sample provider rather than from assay-based typing.

Enrolling through a virtual design, the prospective study's participants ranged in age from roughly 18 to 95 years and lived across roughly 24 United States geographic areas. In the prospective study, cohorts were assigned on the basis of participant-reported clinical history obtained from a screening survey and a study questionnaire. ImmuneRACE Cohort 3 recovered participants were defined by two consecutive negative NP/OP PCR tests, healthcare professional clearance, or symptom resolution. Mobile phlebotomists in the prospective study collected whole blood, serum and a nasopharyngeal or oropharyngeal swab from every participant. Prospective study participants could optionally give additional blood draws and questionnaires over a 2-month period. Prospective study blood samples were shipped either frozen or at room temperature before DNA extraction. A note on this clone: It lacks a known antigen. No base-level quality is on record; no much larger clone is a single base apart.

General conclusions and limits of the study: The quantity of clinical and demographic metadata differed by source and by participant and was supplied without curation.

From its cysteine to its phenylalanine, the CDR3 spans 14 amino acids. Of the read, only the CDR3 DNA is kept; its 42 bases are in frame from base 1. V is pared back by 5 bases and J by 4 bases, with 12 bases lying between the germline termini. Looking up the germline V gene (reference sequence) yields CDR1 MNHEY and CDR2 SMNVEV. The immunoSEQ Assay, a bias-controlled multiplex PCR, was used to amplify TCRbeta CDR3 regions from genomic DNA. The authors processed their data as follows. The number of nucleated cells in each sample was estimated from the amplification of reference gene primers within the assay. Sequence reads were collapsed and filtered to measure the absolute abundance of every unique TCRbeta CDR3 rearrangement. For each sample, productive Simpson clonality was calculated as the square root of Simpson's diversity index over productive rearrangements. TCRdb mirrors the immuneACCESS table, restricted to in-frame sequences. Some clones are absent from its copies; in checked studies, under half trace to an unresolved V gene, and the reason for the others is unknown. The V and J calls and clone size are taken from that table; D and trimming were inferred from the DNA. This sample has 200,000 to 300,000 clones in its table, and about 89% of those were observed once. Together, the top ten hold approximately 2.6% of the sample.

The TCR was taken from a young woman who had recovered from COVID-19. Sequenced input: PBMCs or T cells enriched from blood (not recorded which). This receptor chain uses TRBV27 and TRBJ1-5; no D gene call is confident. The DNA sequence is as follows: TGTGCCAGCAGTACAGCCGCGGGGAATCAGCCCCAGCATTTT. The translation is CASSTAAGNQPQHF.